The 7 T cell receptor beta chains below all came from one sample that was sequenced in a study of blood T cell repertoires in COVID-19. Clones were sequenced by immunoSEQ multiplex PCR, and TCRdb holds only the in-frame ones, with some missing. The sample includes 88,000 or so clones, roughly 83% of them seen just once. Input material: peripheral blood. The receptors originated from a human donor in a cohort sampled during active COVID-19.

The chain employs TRBV6-6 and TRBJ2-1; D may be TRBD2 (7 bases). This CDR3 has 19 amino acids. CDR1 is MNHNY, CDR2 SVGAGI, per germline (reference sequence). Trimming removed 5 bases at V and 5 bases at J, with 28 bases between. CDR3 amino acids: CASSPRSTGYRGSDNEQFF. The CDR3 bases are TGTGCCAGCAGTCCCCGATCCACAGGGTATCGCGGGAGTGACAATGAGCAGTTCTTC.

This clone is a singleton in its sample. The V call is TRBV11-3, the J call TRBJ2-1, with 10 bases that match TRBD2. Germline trimming cut 1 base from V and 10 bases from J; bases unmatched to any gene: 7. Looked up from germline, CDR1 is SGHNT and CDR2 is YENEEA. This CDR3 spans 15 amino acids. In DNA form, the CDR3 reads TGTGCCAGCAGCTTAGCTAGCGGGAGTGGGGGCGAGCAGTTCTTC. This sequence encodes CASSLASGSGGEQFF.

This chain joins TRBV3-1 (or the pseudogene TRBV3-2) and TRBJ1-5; possible D gene TRBD1, 5 bases. Trimming removed 3 bases from V and 2 bases from J, with 8 bases in between. Germline V gene sequence: CDR1 LGHDT, CDR2 YNNKEL (reference sequence). The CDR3 is made up of 14 amino acids. For the CDR3, the DNA is TGTGCCAGCAGCCAGGCACAGGGCAATCAGCCCCAGCATTTT. Translating it yields CASSQAQGNQPQHF.

This sequence joins TRBV7-8 and TRBJ2-5, with a weak D call TRBD2 (6 bases). V lost 5 bases to trimming and J lost 5 bases, with 15 bases between them. Per the germline V gene, CDR1 is SGHVS and CDR2 is FQNEAQ. The CDR3 covers 14 residues. The CDR3 bases are TGTGCCAGCAGCCCGGAAGCGGGTCGGGAGACCCAGTACTTC. Amino acids: CASSPEAGRETQYF.

This clone turned up a few times. The V gene is TRBV5-1, the J gene TRBJ1-2; 7 nucleotides agree with TRBD1. The CDR3 sequence is 15 residues long. The germline CDR1 and CDR2 sequences are SGHRS and YFSETQ. With 3 bases clipped from V and 4 bases from J, the junction kept 9 bases outside the gene matches. The CDR3 DNA is TGCGCCAGCAGCTCGACAGGGAGTGGGGTCTATGGCTACACCTTC. Protein sequence: CASSSTGSGVYGYTF.

This clone has only a few counts. The chain is built from TRBV7-9 and TRBJ1-5; tentatively, D is TRBD1 (5 bases). CDR1 SEHNR and CDR2 FQNEAQ come from the germline V gene (reference sequence). Trimming removed 3 bases at V and 5 bases at J, with 11 bases between. The CDR3 is 14 residues long. CDR3 sequence (DNA): TGTGCCAGCAGCTTCGGGCAGGGCTATCAGCCCCAGCATTTT. Amino acids: CASSFGQGYQPQHF.

This clone showed up just a few times. The J gene is TRBJ2-2, the V gene TRBV29-1; possibly TRBD2 for D (6 bases). The CDR3 runs 14 residues. Germline V gene data show CDR1 as SQVTM and CDR2 as ANQGSEA. The V end was cut by 6 bases, the J end by 1 base, with 12 bases between. The CDR3 DNA is TGCAGCGTGGCGGGATTTGGGAACACCGGGGAGCTGTTTTTT. Translated: CSVAGFGNTGELFF.